A selection of T cell receptor beta chains follows, all from one sample in a study of post-analysis software for immune sequencing data. Using its own MiXCR run on the PCR reads, TCRdb lists one record per CDR3 protein. Here the sample spans 800,000 to 950,000 distinct CDR3 sequences, 53% being singletons. Sequencing used blood. The receptors originated from a girl between 5 and 17 years old with multiple sclerosis. Each CDR3 is given with its conserved first and last residue. The D gene is left open where the match is weak. Some rows have no size entry. The others give once, few or many, or a class for an expanded clone.

D	size	J	V	CDR3	DNA
NA	NA	TRBJ2-1	TRBV6-1	CASSGKGHQNEQFF	TGTGCCAGCAGTGGAAAGGGACATCAAAATGAGCAGTTCTTC
NA	NA	TRBJ1-1	TRBV20-1	CSARDHLGAVNTEAFF	TGCAGTGCTAGAGATCATCTGGGGGCTGTTAACACTGAAGCTTTCTTT
TRBD1	once	TRBJ2-7	TRBV14	CASSQSGTDYEQYF	TGTGCCAGCAGCCAGTCCGGGACAGACTACGAGCAGTACTTC
NA	few	TRBJ1-6	TRBV6-5	CASRPPGVNSPLHF	TGTGCCAGCAGGCCGCCGGGGGTTAATTCACCCCTCCACTTT
NA	NA	TRBJ2-4	TRBV20-1	CSAVLTQGGFQYF	TGCAGTGCCGTTCTCACGCAGGGGGGCTTTCAGTACTTC
NA	NA	TRBJ2-3	TRBV21-1	CASSKVPPRESTDTQYF	TGTGCCAGCAGCAAAGTCCCCCCGCGGGAGAGTACAGATACGCAGTATTTT
TRBD2	NA	TRBJ2-5	TRBV20-1	CSARDASGGDYDEQYF	TGCAGTGCTAGAGATGCTAGCGGGGGGGACTACGATGAGCAGTACTTC
TRBD1	NA	TRBJ1-5	TRBV7-6	CASSGGTGSNQPQHF	TGTGCCAGCAGCGGGGGGACAGGGAGCAATCAGCCCCAGCATTTT
TRBD2	NA	TRBJ2-5	TRBV3-1	CASSQATSAQETQDF	TGTGCCAGCAGCCAGGCGACTAGCGCCCAAGAGACCCAGGACTTC
TRBD2	NA	TRBJ2-7	TRBV20-1	CSAWFSGKAGGPTRYEQYF	TGCAGTGCTTGGTTCTCGGGTAAAGCGGGAGGGCCAACAAGGTACGAGCAGTACTTC
NA	NA	TRBJ2-5	TRBV12-3/TRBV12-4	CASSPGFPDSNQETQYF	TGTGCCAGCAGTCCGGGGTTTCCGGACAGTAACCAAGAGACCCAGTACTTC
NA	few	TRBJ1-5	TRBV20-1	CSARGGDGNQPQHF	TGCAGTGCTAGAGGGGGTGATGGCAATCAGCCCCAGCATTTT
NA	NA	TRBJ2-7	TRBV12-3/TRBV12-4	CASSLGIPHEQYF	TGTGCCAGCAGCCTTGGGATCCCCCACGAGCAGTACTTC
TRBD2	few	TRBJ2-5	TRBV7-2	CASSLGTSGRAETQYF	TGTGCCAGCAGCTTGGGGACTAGCGGGAGAGCTGAGACCCAGTACTTC
TRBD1	once	TRBJ2-1	TRBV9	CASSVAMDRARNEQFF	TGTGCCAGCAGCGTAGCGATGGACAGGGCTCGGAATGAGCAGTTCTTC
NA	NA	TRBJ2-3	TRBV5-5	CASTRYSALPTDTQYF	TGTGCCAGCACCCGGTATTCCGCCCTTCCCACAGATACGCAGTATTTT
NA	few	TRBJ2-5	TRBV28	CATKPSGTQLGGTQYF	TGTGCCACCAAACCTTCCGGGACACAGCTTGGCGGGACCCAGTACTTC
NA	NA	TRBJ2-5	TRBV7-2	CASSPSRGAPGTQYF	TGTGCCAGCAGCCCGAGTCGAGGAGCACCGGGGACCCAGTACTTC
NA	few	TRBJ2-7	TRBV29-1	CSVLKGVYEQYF	TGCAGCGTCCTGAAGGGGGTCTACGAGCAGTACTTC
TRBD1	NA	TRBJ1-2	TRBV12-3/TRBV12-4	CASTPTGYGDGYTF	TGTGCCAGCACCCCGACAGGGTATGGTGATGGCTACACCTTC
TRBD1	NA	TRBJ2-7	TRBV29-1	CSVDRVYEQYF	TGCAGCGTGGACAGGGTCTACGAGCAGTACTTC
TRBD2	few	TRBJ2-1	TRBV4-1	CASSPGLAGLGEQFF	TGCGCCAGCAGCCCAGGACTAGCGGGACTTGGTGAGCAGTTCTTC
TRBD2	NA	TRBJ2-7	TRBV29-1	CSIRGGGLAESSYEQYF	TGCAGCATCAGAGGAGGGGGACTAGCGGAGAGCTCCTACGAGCAGTACTTC
NA	NA	TRBJ2-5	TRBV29-1	CSVSPSSETQYF	TGCAGCGTTAGTCCCAGCTCGGAGACCCAGTACTTC
TRBD1	few	TRBJ2-5	TRBV4-1	CASSTGLKETQYF	TGCGCCAGCTCGACAGGGCTAAAAGAGACCCAGTACTTC
NA	NA	TRBJ2-3	TRBV5-1	CASSSELTDTQYF	TGCGCCAGCAGCTCCGAGCTCACAGATACGCAGTATTTT
TRBD2	few	TRBJ2-5	TRBV11-2	CASSLGRLAGAGETQYF	TGTGCCAGCAGCTTAGGACGCCTAGCGGGGGCCGGGGAGACCCAGTACTTC
NA	NA	TRBJ2-5	TRBV10-3	CAITQDQETQYF	TGTGCCATCACACAGGACCAAGAGACCCAGTACTTC
NA	NA	TRBJ2-7	TRBV20-1	CSARLDRKEYF	TGCAGTGCTAGACTTGACAGGAAGGAGTACTTC
NA	NA	TRBJ2-7	TRBV12-3/TRBV12-4	CASSLRAGGGVHEQYF	TGTGCCAGCAGTTTGCGAGCGGGTGGCGGTGTCCACGAGCAGTACTTC
NA	NA	TRBJ1-2	TRBV12-3/TRBV12-4	CASSRSSVDNYGYTF	TGTGCCAGCAGTAGAAGTTCAGTGGATAACTATGGCTACACCTTC
NA	NA	TRBJ2-5	TRBV6-2/TRBV6-3	CASKRIEQYF	TGTGCCAGCAAGAGGATTGAGCAGTACTTC
NA	NA	TRBJ2-5	TRBV6-1	CASSENRPSAKYF	TGTGCCAGCAGTGAAAACCGTCCGTCAGCTAAGTACTTC
NA	NA	TRBJ1-1	TRBV5-1	CASSPEPGGLTEAFF	TGCGCCAGCAGCCCCGAGCCCGGGGGGCTTACTGAAGCTTTCTTT
NA	NA	TRBJ2-6	TRBV6-5	CASSYSPSSSSGANVLTF	TGTGCCAGCAGTTACTCCCCGTCTAGTAGTTCTGGGGCCAACGTCCTGACTTTC
NA	few	TRBJ1-6	TRBV30	CAWTSQYNSPLHF	TGTGCCTGGACGTCGCAGTATAATTCACCCCTCCACTTT
TRBD2	NA	TRBJ2-7	TRBV6-2/TRBV6-3	CASTAGVGREQYF	TGTGCCAGCACAGCGGGGGTAGGCCGCGAGCAGTACTTC
TRBD1	NA	TRBJ1-1	TRBV27	CASSTGGGTEAFF	TGTGCCAGCAGTACAGGGGGGGGCACTGAAGCTTTCTTT
NA	NA	TRBJ1-1	TRBV2	CASSEWGPWNTEAFF	TGTGCCAGCAGTGAATGGGGACCCTGGAACACTGAAGCTTTCTTT
TRBD2	NA	TRBJ2-3	TRBV4-1	CASSRLPRTSGSTDTQYF	TGCGCCAGCAGCCGCTTACCCCGGACTAGCGGGAGTACGGATACGCAGTATTTT
TRBD2	NA	TRBJ2-3	TRBV5-1	CASSSTSGRVSDTQYF	TGCGCCAGCAGCTCCACTAGCGGGAGAGTATCAGATACGCAGTATTTT
NA	NA	TRBJ1-2	TRBV20-1	CSARLEGGRGYGYTF	TGCAGTGCTAGATTGGAGGGGGGCAGGGGCTATGGCTACACCTTC
TRBD2	NA	TRBJ2-7	TRBV4-1	CASSPLGTSGRLSSYEQYF	TGCGCCAGCAGCCCCCTGGGGACTAGCGGGAGGTTGAGCTCCTACGAGCAGTACTTC
TRBD2	few	TRBJ2-7	TRBV7-2	CASSLTGTSSYEQYF	TGTGCCAGCAGCTTGACCGGGACTAGTAGCTACGAGCAGTACTTC
TRBD2	few	TRBJ2-7	TRBV7-3	CASSSSSGRPSYNEQYF	TGTGCCAGCAGCTCCTCTAGCGGGAGGCCATCCTACAATGAGCAGTACTTC
NA	few	TRBJ2-3	TRBV9	CASSALIDALGTDTQYF	TGTGCCAGCAGCGCCTTAATAGATGCGCTGGGCACAGATACGCAGTATTTT
NA	few	TRBJ2-5	TRBV15	CATSRGIVAPEETQYF	TGTGCCACCAGCAGAGGAATCGTAGCGCCCGAAGAGACCCAGTACTTC
NA	NA	TRBJ2-1	TRBV6-6	CASSYSAPRRQFF	TGTGCCAGCAGTTACTCGGCGCCAAGGAGGCAGTTCTTC
TRBD2	NA	TRBJ2-1	TRBV5-1	CASSLHTLAGAGEQFF	TGCGCCAGCAGCCTTCACACACTAGCGGGAGCTGGCGAGCAGTTCTTC
TRBD1	NA	TRBJ2-2	TRBV29-1	CSVEDRGHAGELFF	TGCAGCGTCGAGGACAGGGGGCACGCCGGGGAGCTGTTTTTT
NA	NA	TRBJ1-2	TRBV6-6	CASSHRVSNYGYTF	TGTGCCAGCAGCCACAGGGTTTCAAACTATGGCTACACCTTC
TRBD1	few	TRBJ1-2	TRBV6-5	CASSQGQGTNYGYTF	TGTGCCAGCAGTCAGGGACAGGGTACTAACTATGGCTACACCTTC
NA	once	TRBJ2-2	TRBV5-1	CASSENTGELFF	TGCGCCAGCAGCGAGAACACCGGGGAGCTGTTTTTT